The clone carrying this T cell receptor beta chain was counted between two and nine times. Its antigen is undetermined. Trimming took 5 bases from V and 3 from J, leaving 10 bases between them. Germline loops: CDR1 GTSNPN, CDR2 SVGIG (reference sequence). The CDR3 length is 12 residues. The sample comes from a study of T cells in Graves' hyperthyroidism and ophthalmopathy. Study details: Peripheral blood specimens were obtained at initial diagnosis, prior to any treatment. Study findings and constraints: Among clonotypes expanded in thyroid above 0.001, most were also found in blood. In validation, the model predicted ophthalmopathy. These predictions came a median roughly seven months before onset.

Amplification of TCR beta CDR3 regions used RNA as the template. HTBI primers were used for first-round RT-PCR of the TCR CDR3. TCRdb re-derived calls from the multiplex PCR reads in MiXCR, one entry per CDR3 protein. The sample lists roughly 650,000 distinct CDR3 sequences; roughly 16% were seen once. Patients showing uncontrolled infection, other autoimmune disease, pregnancy or lactation were ineligible. The origin of this receptor is a middle-aged woman with Graves' ophthalmopathy. The chain is built from TRBV30 and TRBJ1-1; maybe TRBD1 (5 bases). The sample taken for sequencing was blood. CDR3 region: CAWATAYTEAFF. In DNA form, the CDR3 reads TGTGCCTGGGCGACAGCTTACACTGAAGCTTTCTTT.